A selection of T cell receptor beta chains follows, all from one sample in a study of blood T cells in healthy people across ages. TCRdb used MiXCR to reprocess the 5' RACE reads, holding one entry per CDR3 protein. The sample lists 450,000 to 700,000 distinct CDR3 sequences; 25% to 30% were seen once. The specimen sequenced was blood. All receptors derive from a woman in her 70s in good health. Each CDR3 is given with its conserved first and last residue. Each record gives: D gene, CDR3 length, V gene, clone size, J gene, CDR3 DNA, CDR3 protein. A D gene is named only where the DNA matches it firmly. The size entry is marked missing in some rows and otherwise reads once, few, many or a size class.

-	14	TRBV18	few	TRBJ2-5	TGTGCCAGCTCACCACCCAGCGGCCACGAGACCCAGTACTTC	CASSPPSGHETQYF
-	14	TRBV7-2	-	TRBJ2-5	TGTGCCAGCAGCTCAGTACCTACTCAAGAGACCCAGTACTTC	CASSSVPTQETQYF
-	16	TRBV7-9	-	TRBJ1-2	TGTGCCAGCAGCTTAGCTCGCGGCGGGGCTGACTATGGCTACACCTTC	CASSLARGGADYGYTF
TRBD1	17	TRBV4-3	-	TRBJ2-3	TGCGCCAGCAGCCAACTCCCCTCGGGACAGGGAACAGATACGCAGTATTTT	CASSQLPSGQGTDTQYF
TRBD2	18	TRBV7-2	many	TRBJ2-1	TGTGCCAGCAGCTTAGCGCTGGCTAGCGGGGGGGCAGCCAATGAGCAGTTCTTC	CASSLALASGGAANEQFF
-	11	TRBV21-1	few	TRBJ2-2	TGTGCCAACACGAGCACCGGGGAGCTGTTTTTT	CANTSTGELFF
-	16	TRBV15	-	TRBJ2-5	TGTGCCACCAGCAGACAACGGACTGGGGGTGGAGAGACCCAGTACTTC	CATSRQRTGGGETQYF
-	14	TRBV10-3	-	TRBJ2-3	TGTGCCATCAGTGAATCATGGGGGGCAGATACGCAGTATTTT	CAISESWGADTQYF
-	17	TRBV5-1	-	TRBJ1-3	TGCGCCAGCAGCCCGGAAGCCCGCGTGGCGGAAAGAAACACCATATATTTT	CASSPEARVAERNTIYF
TRBD1	15	TRBV7-9	-	TRBJ1-2	TGTGCCAGCAGCTCGGGACAGGGGGCCTACTATGGCTACACCTTC	CASSSGQGAYYGYTF
-	12	TRBV3-1	-	TRBJ2-5	TGTGCCAGCAGCTCCAGGGCAGAGACCCTGTACTTC	CASSSRAETLYF
TRBD2	14	TRBV20-1	few	TRBJ2-7	TGCAGTGCTTCAAAGACTAGCGGGGTCTACGAGCAGTACTTC	CSASKTSGVYEQYF
-	15	TRBV4-3	-	TRBJ1-2	TGCGCCAGCAGCCAAGAATTCAACGGCCCCTATGGCTACACCTTC	CASSQEFNGPYGYTF
-	13	TRBV20-1	few	TRBJ2-7	TGCAGTGCTAGATGGCTAGCGAGCTACGAGCAGTACTTC	CSARWLASYEQYF
-	14	TRBV7-9	-	TRBJ1-2	TGTGCCAGCAGCCTCCTACCCAAGAACTATGGCTACACCTTC	CASSLLPKNYGYTF
TRBD2	17	TRBV6-2/TRBV6-3	few	TRBJ2-5	TGTGCCAGCAGTTACAAGCCTAGCGGGCGCAGGGGAGAGACCCAGTACTTC	CASSYKPSGRRGETQYF
-	14	TRBV20-1	-	TRBJ1-3	TGCAGTGCTAGTGACAGCCTCTCTGGAAACACCATATATTTT	CSASDSLSGNTIYF
TRBD2	18	TRBV9	-	TRBJ2-1	TGTGCCAGCAGCGTAGCTATTAGCGGGGAGAGCTCCTACAATGAGCAGTTCTTC	CASSVAISGESSYNEQFF
-	14	TRBV7-2	few	TRBJ2-5	TGTGCCAGCAGCGCCTACATAAGCCAAGAGACCCAGTACTTC	CASSAYISQETQYF
-	13	TRBV7-9	-	TRBJ1-2	TGTGCCAGCAGCTCGCGGGGTGAATCTGGCTACACCTTC	CASSSRGESGYTF
-	14	TRBV4-1	-	TRBJ1-1	TGCGCCAGCACCGATATCGACAGGAACACTGAAGCTTTCTTT	CASTDIDRNTEAFF
TRBD2	16	TRBV11-2	-	TRBJ2-1	TGTGCCAGCAGCTTCCGGACTAGCGGGGCCAACAATGAGCAGTTCTTC	CASSFRTSGANNEQFF
-	16	TRBV7-2	few	TRBJ2-4	TGTGCCAGCAGCTCCACTGTTTCAAAAGCCAAAAACATTCAGTACTTC	CASSSTVSKAKNIQYF
-	13	TRBV5-1	few	TRBJ1-2	TGCGCCAGCAGCTCTCGGGTAGCCTATGGCTACACCTTC	CASSSRVAYGYTF
-	13	TRBV12-3/TRBV12-4	few	TRBJ1-2	TGTGCCAGCAGGGCCCGGAATCCTTATGGCTACACCTTC	CASRARNPYGYTF
-	14	TRBV12-3/TRBV12-4	-	TRBJ2-3	TGTGCCAGCAGTTTAGAGGGTTCAGGAGATACGCAGTATTTT	CASSLEGSGDTQYF
-	13	TRBV7-2	-	TRBJ1-1	TGTGCCGGCAGCTTAACTACAGGGAGGCATGCTTTCTTT	CAGSLTTGRHAFF
-	14	TRBV12-3/TRBV12-4	few	TRBJ1-1	TGTGCCAGCAGTTCCCGTGGGGGGGCCACTGAAGCTTTCTTT	CASSSRGGATEAFF
-	15	TRBV6-2/TRBV6-3	-	TRBJ1-2	TGTGCCAGCAGTCACTCGACGTGGCAGCCTAGTGGCTACACCTTC	CASSHSTWQPSGYTF
-	16	TRBV5-1	few	TRBJ2-1	TGCGCCAGCAGCTTGGTCGACAGACCCTCCTACAATGAGCAGTTCTTC	CASSLVDRPSYNEQFF
-	16	TRBV4-2	few	TRBJ1-1	TGTGCCAGCAGCCAAGATTGGGAAGGGAGATACACTGAAGCTTTCTTT	CASSQDWEGRYTEAFF
-	14	TRBV20-1	-	TRBJ1-1	TGCAGTGCTAGACGTCCCAGGGGTGACACTGAAGCTTTCTTT	CSARRPRGDTEAFF
-	12	TRBV20-1	few	TRBJ1-1	TGCAGTGCTAGGTTACCCGGGACATCAGCTTTCTTT	CSARLPGTSAFF
TRBD2	16	TRBV7-2	-	TRBJ2-3	TGTGCCAGCAGCCAGGGACTAGAAGTAGGGTCAGATACGCAGTATTTT	CASSQGLEVGSDTQYF
-	16	TRBV5-1	few	TRBJ2-3	TGCGCCAGCTCACCCCCTAGTGCAGGGCAGTCAGATACGCAGTATTTT	CASSPPSAGQSDTQYF
-	13	TRBV28	-	TRBJ2-1	TGTGCCAGCAGTGCAGACGGCTACAATGAGCAGTTCTTC	CASSADGYNEQFF
-	15	TRBV12-3/TRBV12-4	few	TRBJ1-4	TGTGCCAGCAGTTTAGAAGGGGAAGCTAATGAAAAACTGTTTTTT	CASSLEGEANEKLFF
-	14	TRBV21-1	-	TRBJ2-6	TGTGCCAGCAGCAAATTTACACTTGCCAACGTCCTGACTTTC	CASSKFTLANVLTF
TRBD1	14	TRBV20-1	-	TRBJ2-7	TGCAGTGCTCCAGGGACAGGGCTCGTCGGCGAGCAGTACTTC	CSAPGTGLVGEQYF
TRBD1	16	TRBV7-8	-	TRBJ2-1	TGTGCCAGCAGCTTTCCGGGACAGGACATTCACAATGAGCAGTTCTTC	CASSFPGQDIHNEQFF
-	14	TRBV7-9	-	TRBJ2-3	TGTGCCAGCAGCTTGAAGCCTCAGACAGATACGCAGTATTTT	CASSLKPQTDTQYF
-	12	TRBV18	-	TRBJ1-1	TGTGCCAGCTCACCAGACTCCACTGAAGCTTTCTTT	CASSPDSTEAFF
TRBD1	14	TRBV20-1	few	TRBJ2-4	TGCAGTGCTAGCCCGGGACAGGGGAAAAACATTCAGTACTTC	CSASPGQGKNIQYF
TRBD2	16	TRBV4-1	-	TRBJ2-3	TGCGCCAGCAGCCAAGGAAATAGCGGGGGGTCAGATACGCAGTATTTT	CASSQGNSGGSDTQYF
TRBD1	15	TRBV7-9	few	TRBJ2-3	TGTGCCAGCAGCTCCAACAGGGGTATTACAGATACGCAGTATTTT	CASSSNRGITDTQYF
-	15	TRBV3-1	-	TRBJ1-3	TGTGCCAGCAGCCTCCTGGGTGGCTCTGGAAACACCATATATTTT	CASSLLGGSGNTIYF
TRBD1	13	TRBV29-1	many	TRBJ1-2	TGCAGCGTTGAACAGTTCGGACAGGGGCGGACGGGCTTC	CSVEQFGQGRTGF
-	12	TRBV29-1	-	TRBJ2-3	TGCAGCGTTAATACAGGGACAGATACGCAGTATTTT	CSVNTGTDTQYF
TRBD2	17	TRBV27	few	TRBJ2-1	TGTGCCAGCAGTTCCCGGACTAGTTGGGGGGAATACAATGAGCAGTTCTTC	CASSSRTSWGEYNEQFF
-	16	TRBV4-1	-	TRBJ2-3	TGCGCCAGCAGCCCCCAGGTACAAGAGAGGGCAGATACGCAGTATTTT	CASSPQVQERADTQYF
-	16	TRBV29-1	few	TRBJ2-6	TGCAGCGTTATAGAGGGGGGCGGATCTGGGGCCAACGTCCTGACTTTC	CSVIEGGGSGANVLTF
TRBD1	15	TRBV4-3	few	TRBJ1-6	TGCGCCAGCAGCCCTAGGACAGGGGAGGGCTCACCCCTCCACTTT	CASSPRTGEGSPLHF
-	14	TRBV20-1	-	TRBJ1-6	TGCAGTGCCGCCGAAGAACAGGGAGCAAGAACCCTCCACTTT	CSAAEEQGARTLHF
TRBD2	18	TRBV7-2	-	TRBJ2-3	TGTGCCAGCAGCATCCTTCCCCGGACTAGCGGCAGCACAGATATGCAGTATTTT	CASSILPRTSGSTDMQYF
-	13	TRBV12-3/TRBV12-4	-	TRBJ1-1	TGTGCCAGCAGACCCGGGTTAGCAGGAGGAGCTTTCTTT	CASRPGLAGGAFF
-	11	TRBV30	once	TRBJ2-1	TGTGCCTGGGCTAGTTACAATGAGCAGTTCTTC	CAWASYNEQFF
-	12	TRBV20-1	many	TRBJ1-2	TGCAGTGCTAGGGGGTCTAACTATGGCTACACCTTC	CSARGSNYGYTF
-	15	TRBV7-3	few	TRBJ2-1	TGTGCCAGCAGCCGGGAGGGGGCCTCCTACAATGAGCAGTTCTTC	CASSREGASYNEQFF
-	14	TRBV7-9	few	TRBJ2-5	TGTGCCAGCAGCTCTATGGGACTTGAAGAGACCCAGTACTTC	CASSSMGLEETQYF